These T cell receptor beta chains were read from a single sample in a study of tumor-infiltrating lymphocytes in primary liver carcinoma. MiXCR, run by TCRdb on the multiplex PCR reads, gives a single entry per CDR3 protein. Of about 320,000 distinct CDR3 sequences listed, approximately 58% are singletons. Sequencing was performed on peripheral blood. The receptors originated from a woman aged 30 to 39 with primary liver carcinoma and hepatitis B virus infection. Each CDR3 is given with its conserved first and last residue. The order of the fields is CDR3 protein, CDR3 DNA, V gene, D gene, J gene, clone size. The D gene is left open where the match is weak. A clone size is listed for some rows: how often the clone was seen (once, few, many), or a class if it is expanded.

CDR3aa: CASSFSSGKSVFF
CDR3nt: TGTGCCAGCAGCTTTTCCTCGGGTAAATCAGTTTTCTTT
v_gene: TRBV11-1
d_gene: .
j_gene: TRBJ1-1
abundance: .

CDR3aa: CSVEAPTGMSIEAFF
CDR3nt: TGCAGCGTTGAAGCCCCGACTGGCATGAGCATTGAAGCTTTCTTT
v_gene: TRBV29-1
d_gene: .
j_gene: TRBJ1-1
abundance: .

CDR3aa: CASSLAEGYAPLHF
CDR3nt: TGTGCCAGCAGCTTAGCGGAAGGGTACGCACCCCTCCACTTT
v_gene: TRBV11-3
d_gene: .
j_gene: TRBJ1-6
abundance: many

CDR3aa: CASSPNLSTEQYF
CDR3nt: TGCGCCAGCAGCCCCAACCTTTCCACCGAGCAGTACTTC
v_gene: TRBV5-1
d_gene: .
j_gene: TRBJ2-7
abundance: .

CDR3aa: CASSWSNVPNTDTQYF
CDR3nt: TGTGCCAGCAGCTGGTCAAATGTACCAAACACAGATACGCAGTATTTT
v_gene: TRBV11-1
d_gene: .
j_gene: TRBJ2-3
abundance: many

CDR3aa: CASSFRGSDNEHFF
CDR3nt: TGTGCCAGCAGTTTCAGGGGGTCGGACAATGAGCATTTCTTC
v_gene: TRBV12-3/TRBV12-4
d_gene: TRBD1
j_gene: TRBJ2-1
abundance: .

CDR3aa: CASSQDGQGNQPQHF
CDR3nt: TGTGCCAGCAGCCAAGATGGACAGGGAAATCAGCCCCAGCATTTT
v_gene: TRBV4-2
d_gene: TRBD1
j_gene: TRBJ1-5
abundance: many

CDR3aa: CASSQAKQGLYEQYF
CDR3nt: TGCGCCAGCAGCCAAGCAAAACAGGGGCTGTACGAGCAGTACTTC
v_gene: TRBV4-1
d_gene: TRBD1
j_gene: TRBJ2-7
abundance: .

CDR3aa: CATLAEGADGYTF
CDR3nt: TGTGCCACCCTAGCCGAGGGGGCGGATGGCTACACCTTC
v_gene: TRBV12-3/TRBV12-4
d_gene: TRBD1
j_gene: TRBJ1-2
abundance: .

CDR3aa: CASSQGLAGGPGEELFF
CDR3nt: TGTGCCAGCAGCCAAGGACTAGCGGGAGGGCCGGGCGAGGAGCTGTTTTTT
v_gene: TRBV4-2
d_gene: TRBD2
j_gene: TRBJ2-2
abundance: .

CDR3aa: CASGLETGRTEAFF
CDR3nt: TGTGCTAGTGGTCTTGAGACAGGGCGTACTGAAGCTTTCTTT
v_gene: TRBV12-5
d_gene: TRBD1
j_gene: TRBJ1-1
abundance: many

CDR3aa: CASSTHTDTQYF
CDR3nt: TGTGCCAGCAGTACCCACACAGATACGCAGTATTTT
v_gene: TRBV6-2/TRBV6-3
d_gene: .
j_gene: TRBJ2-3
abundance: many

CDR3aa: CASSLRPPGTDTQYF
CDR3nt: TGTGCCAGCAGTTTACGCCCTCCGGGCACAGATACGCAGTATTTT
v_gene: TRBV28
d_gene: .
j_gene: TRBJ2-3
abundance: .

CDR3aa: CATSSINQPQHF
CDR3nt: TGTGCCACCAGTTCTATCAATCAGCCCCAGCATTTT
v_gene: TRBV24-1
d_gene: .
j_gene: TRBJ1-5
abundance: .

CDR3aa: CATSDLWSEQFF
CDR3nt: TGTGCCACCAGTGATTTGTGGTCAGAGCAGTTCTTC
v_gene: TRBV24-1
d_gene: .
j_gene: TRBJ2-1
abundance: once

CDR3aa: CASSATNYEQYF
CDR3nt: TGTGCCAGCAGCGCGACCAACTACGAGCAGTACTTC
v_gene: TRBV5-8
d_gene: .
j_gene: TRBJ2-7
abundance: few

CDR3aa: CASQSWGQGAVGYTF
CDR3nt: TGTGCCAGCCAATCCTGGGGACAGGGGGCAGTTGGCTACACCTTC
v_gene: TRBV28
d_gene: TRBD1
j_gene: TRBJ1-2
abundance: .

CDR3aa: CASRMTGAHGYTF
CDR3nt: TGTGCCAGCAGAATGACAGGGGCTCATGGCTACACCTTC
v_gene: TRBV12-3/TRBV12-4
d_gene: TRBD1
j_gene: TRBJ1-2
abundance: few

CDR3aa: CASRQSGELFF
CDR3nt: TGCGCCAGCAGACAAAGTGGGGAGCTGTTTTTT
v_gene: TRBV4-1
d_gene: .
j_gene: TRBJ2-2
abundance: .

CDR3aa: CTSSLDLLPGGVGELFF
CDR3nt: TGTACCAGCAGCTTAGATCTCCTCCCGGGAGGAGTCGGGGAGCTGTTTTTT
v_gene: TRBV11-2
d_gene: TRBD2
j_gene: TRBJ2-2
abundance: .

CDR3aa: CTSSLSNTGELFF
CDR3nt: TGTACCAGCAGCTTAAGCAACACCGGGGAGCTGTTCTTC
v_gene: TRBV11-2
d_gene: .
j_gene: TRBJ2-1
abundance: once

CDR3aa: CASARLSSYNEQFF
CDR3nt: TGTGCCAGTGCCAGGCTAAGCTCCTACAATGAGCAGTTCTTC
v_gene: TRBV19
d_gene: .
j_gene: TRBJ2-1
abundance: .

CDR3aa: CASSYRQGRNSPLHF
CDR3nt: TGTGCCAGCAGCTACCGACAGGGACGGAATTCACCCCTCCACTTT
v_gene: TRBV7-9
d_gene: TRBD1
j_gene: TRBJ1-6
abundance: .

CDR3aa: CASSYKASGSSTDTQYF
CDR3nt: TGTGCCAGCAGTTACAAGGCTAGCGGGTCTAGCACAGATACGCAGTATTTT
v_gene: TRBV6-2/TRBV6-3
d_gene: TRBD2
j_gene: TRBJ2-3
abundance: few

CDR3aa: CASTPNSLGEQYF
CDR3nt: TGTGCCAGCACCCCCAATAGCCTGGGGGAGCAGTACTTC
v_gene: TRBV6-1
d_gene: .
j_gene: TRBJ2-7
abundance: many

CDR3aa: CASSLVRLAGAGETQYF
CDR3nt: TGTGCCAGCAGCTTGGTTCGTCTAGCGGGAGCTGGAGAGACCCAGTACTTC
v_gene: TRBV5-5
d_gene: TRBD2
j_gene: TRBJ2-5
abundance: many

CDR3aa: CASSLWSKLAGLLDTLYF
CDR3nt: TGTGCCAGCAGTTTATGGAGTAAACTAGCGGGACTCTTAGATACGCTGTATTTT
v_gene: TRBV28
d_gene: TRBD2
j_gene: TRBJ2-3
abundance: .

CDR3aa: CASSYGGGRINQPQHF
CDR3nt: TGTGCCAGCAGCTACGGAGGGGGGCGGATCAATCAGCCCCAGCATTTT
v_gene: TRBV6-1
d_gene: .
j_gene: TRBJ1-5
abundance: many

CDR3aa: CACSLEPTEAFF
CDR3nt: TGTGCCTGCAGCTTAGAACCCACTGAGGCTTTCTTT
v_gene: TRBV11-2
d_gene: .
j_gene: TRBJ1-1
abundance: .

CDR3aa: CSVTGTPNTYEQYF
CDR3nt: TGCAGCGTGACCGGGACGCCGAATACCTATGAGCAGTACTTC
v_gene: TRBV29-1
d_gene: .
j_gene: TRBJ2-7
abundance: .

CDR3aa: CSVLGGQCHFGGGYTF
CDR3nt: TGCAGTGTTCTGGGGGGACAGTGCCATTTTGGGGGTGGCTACACCTTC
v_gene: TRBV29-1
d_gene: TRBD1
j_gene: TRBJ1-2
abundance: .

CDR3aa: CASSQVGGGGGTEQFF
CDR3nt: TGCGCCAGCAGCCAAGTAGGGGGGGGAGGGGGCACTGAGCAGTTCTTC
v_gene: TRBV4-1
d_gene: .
j_gene: TRBJ2-1
abundance: many

CDR3aa: CASSLTVPEVFF
CDR3nt: TGTGCCAGCAGCTTAACGGTTCCTGAGGTTTTCTTT
v_gene: TRBV11-2
d_gene: .
j_gene: TRBJ1-1
abundance: .

CDR3aa: CAISLSRTSGRPTEYEQYF
CDR3nt: TGTGCCATCAGTCTCTCTAGGACTAGCGGGAGGCCGACCGAATACGAGCAGTACTTC
v_gene: TRBV10-3
d_gene: TRBD2
j_gene: TRBJ2-7
abundance: few

CDR3aa: CTGSLIGGNIQYF
CDR3nt: TGTACCGGCAGCTTAATTGGGGGTAACATTCAGTACTTC
v_gene: TRBV11-1
d_gene: .
j_gene: TRBJ2-4
abundance: .

CDR3aa: CASSPEGAMNTETFF
CDR3nt: TGCGCCAGCAGCCCCGAGGGGGCCATGAACACTGAAACTTTCTTT
v_gene: TRBV5-1
d_gene: TRBD1
j_gene: TRBJ1-1
abundance: .

CDR3aa: CASSVKGGGGYTF
CDR3nt: TGTGCCAGCAGTGTAAAAGGGGGCGGTGGCTACACCTTC
v_gene: TRBV6-1
d_gene: TRBD1
j_gene: TRBJ1-2
abundance: many

CDR3aa: CASSQSSEQYF
CDR3nt: TGTGCCAGCAGCCAGTCATCCGAGCAGTACTTC
v_gene: TRBV14
d_gene: .
j_gene: TRBJ2-7
abundance: few

CDR3aa: CASSLRLAGASEQFF
CDR3nt: TGTGCCAGCAGCTTGAGACTAGCGGGAGCTTCCGAGCAGTTCTTC
v_gene: TRBV7-8
d_gene: TRBD2
j_gene: TRBJ2-1
abundance: .

CDR3aa: CASSPRPGTGNTDTQYF
CDR3nt: TGTGCCAGCAGTCCAAGACCTGGGACAGGGAACACAGATACGCAGTATTTT
v_gene: TRBV12-3/TRBV12-4
d_gene: TRBD1
j_gene: TRBJ2-3
abundance: .

CDR3aa: CASTPRQLYYGYTF
CDR3nt: TGTGCCAGCACCCCTCGACAGTTGTACTATGGCTACACCTTC
v_gene: TRBV11-2
d_gene: .
j_gene: TRBJ1-2
abundance: many

CDR3aa: CASSFQGGVRSKNIQYF
CDR3nt: TGTGCCAGCAGCTTTCAGGGAGGGGTTCGATCCAAAAACATTCAGTACTTC
v_gene: TRBV5-4
d_gene: TRBD2
j_gene: TRBJ2-4
abundance: .